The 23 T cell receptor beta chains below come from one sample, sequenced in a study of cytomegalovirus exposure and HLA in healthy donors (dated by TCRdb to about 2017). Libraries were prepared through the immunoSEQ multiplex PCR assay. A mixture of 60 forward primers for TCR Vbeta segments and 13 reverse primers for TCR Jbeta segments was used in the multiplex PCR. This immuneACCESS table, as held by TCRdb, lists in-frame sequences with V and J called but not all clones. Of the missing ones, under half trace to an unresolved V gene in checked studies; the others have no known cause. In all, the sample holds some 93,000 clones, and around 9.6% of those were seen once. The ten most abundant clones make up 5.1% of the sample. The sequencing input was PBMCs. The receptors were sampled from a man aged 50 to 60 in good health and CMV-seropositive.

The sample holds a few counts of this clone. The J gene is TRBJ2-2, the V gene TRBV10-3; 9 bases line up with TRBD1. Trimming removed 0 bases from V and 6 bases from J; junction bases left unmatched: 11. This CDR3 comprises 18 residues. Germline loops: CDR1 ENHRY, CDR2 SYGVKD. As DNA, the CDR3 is TGTGCCATCAGTGAGTCGGGACAGGGTATTGAGTTTGCCGGGGAGCTGTTTTTT. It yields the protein CAISESGQGIEFAGELFF.

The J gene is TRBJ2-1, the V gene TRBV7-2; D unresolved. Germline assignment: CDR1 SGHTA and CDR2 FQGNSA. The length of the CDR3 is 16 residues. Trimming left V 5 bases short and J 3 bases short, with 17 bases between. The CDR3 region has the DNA TGTGCCAGCAGCACAATGTTTCAGTCCCGCTACAATGAGCAGTTCTTC. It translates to CASSTMFQSRYNEQFF.

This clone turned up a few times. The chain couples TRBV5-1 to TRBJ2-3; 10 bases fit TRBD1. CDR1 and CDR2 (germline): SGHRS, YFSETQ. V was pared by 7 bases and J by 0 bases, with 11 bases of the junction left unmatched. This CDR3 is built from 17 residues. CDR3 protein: CASSRQGAVTSTDTQYF. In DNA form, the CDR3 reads TGCGCCAGCTCGAGACAGGGGGCTGTCACTAGCACAGATACGCAGTATTTT.

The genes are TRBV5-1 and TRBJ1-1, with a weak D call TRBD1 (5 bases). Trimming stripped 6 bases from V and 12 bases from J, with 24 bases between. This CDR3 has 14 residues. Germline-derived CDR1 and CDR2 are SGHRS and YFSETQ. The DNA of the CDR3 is TGCGCCAGCACCTTCACTCAGGGTGAAGGTTCTACTTTCTTT. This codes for CASTFTQGEGSTFF.

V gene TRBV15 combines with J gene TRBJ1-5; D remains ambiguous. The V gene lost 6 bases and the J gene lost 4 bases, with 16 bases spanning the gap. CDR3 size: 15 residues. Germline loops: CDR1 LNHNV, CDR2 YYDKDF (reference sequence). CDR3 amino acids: CATRHVEDGNQPQHF. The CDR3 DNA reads TGTGCCACCAGACACGTGGAGGACGGTAATCAGCCCCAGCATTTT.

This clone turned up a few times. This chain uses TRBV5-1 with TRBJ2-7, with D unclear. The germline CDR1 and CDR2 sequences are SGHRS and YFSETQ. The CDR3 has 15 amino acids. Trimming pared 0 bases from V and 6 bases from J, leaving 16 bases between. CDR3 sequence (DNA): TGCGCCAGCAGCTTGGCCGGCGGAGTCTCGGGCGAGCAGTACTTC. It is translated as CASSLAGGVSGEQYF. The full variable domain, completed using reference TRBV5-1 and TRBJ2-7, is KAGVTQTPRYLIKTRGQQVTLSCSPISGHRSVSWYQQTPGQGLQFLFEYFSETQRNKGNFPGRFSGRQFSNSRSEMNVSTLELGDSALYLCASSLAGGVSGEQYFGPGTRLTVT.

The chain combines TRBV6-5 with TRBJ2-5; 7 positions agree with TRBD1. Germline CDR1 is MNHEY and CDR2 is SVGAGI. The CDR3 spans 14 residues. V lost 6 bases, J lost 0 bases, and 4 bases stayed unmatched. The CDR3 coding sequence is TGTGCCAGCAGGGTCGACAGGGACCAAGAGACCCAGTACTTC. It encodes CASRVDRDQETQYF.

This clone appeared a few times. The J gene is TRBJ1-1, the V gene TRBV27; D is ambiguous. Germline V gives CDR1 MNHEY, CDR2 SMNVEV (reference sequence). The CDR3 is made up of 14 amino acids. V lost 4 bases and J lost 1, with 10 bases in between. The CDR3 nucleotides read TGTGCCAGCAGTTCGATCCAGCGGAACACTGAAGCTTTCTTT. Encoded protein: CASSSIQRNTEAFF.

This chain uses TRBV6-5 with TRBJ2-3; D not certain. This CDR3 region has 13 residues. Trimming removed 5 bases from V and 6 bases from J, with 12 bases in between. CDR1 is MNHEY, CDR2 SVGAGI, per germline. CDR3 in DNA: TGTGCCAGCAGTACCCTGAGTCCGGATACGCAGTATTTT. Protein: CASSTLSPDTQYF.

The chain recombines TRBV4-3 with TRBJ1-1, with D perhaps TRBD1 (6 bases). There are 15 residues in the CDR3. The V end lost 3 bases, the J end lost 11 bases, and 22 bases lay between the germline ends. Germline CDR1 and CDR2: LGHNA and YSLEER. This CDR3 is CASSHKTGTPGRAFF. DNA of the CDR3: TGCGCCAGCAGCCATAAAACCGGGACACCCGGTCGGGCTTTCTTT.

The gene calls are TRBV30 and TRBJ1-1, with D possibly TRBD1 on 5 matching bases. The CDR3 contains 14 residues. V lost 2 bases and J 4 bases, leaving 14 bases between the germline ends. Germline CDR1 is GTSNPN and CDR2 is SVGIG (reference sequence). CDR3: CAWSSRQLRTEAFF. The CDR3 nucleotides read TGTGCCTGGAGTTCTCGACAGCTCCGCACTGAAGCTTTCTTT.

In DNA form, the CDR3 reads TGCAGCATAGACAGGGGGCAAGAGACCCAGTACTTC. Protein product: CSIDRGQETQYF. The chain couples TRBV29-1 to TRBJ2-5, with 9 bases lining up with TRBD1. CDR1 is SQVTM and CDR2 is ANQGSEA in the germline V gene. V shed 8 bases, J shed 2 bases, and the junction held 3 bases outside the gene matches. The CDR3 contains 12 residues.

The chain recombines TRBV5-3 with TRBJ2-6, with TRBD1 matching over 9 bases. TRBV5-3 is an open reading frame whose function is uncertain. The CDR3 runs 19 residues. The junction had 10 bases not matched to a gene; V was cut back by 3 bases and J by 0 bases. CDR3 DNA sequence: TGTGCCAGAAGCTGGGGGAAGGGACAGGGCCGCTCTGGGGCCAACGTCCTGACTTTC. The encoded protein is CARSWGKGQGRSGANVLTF.

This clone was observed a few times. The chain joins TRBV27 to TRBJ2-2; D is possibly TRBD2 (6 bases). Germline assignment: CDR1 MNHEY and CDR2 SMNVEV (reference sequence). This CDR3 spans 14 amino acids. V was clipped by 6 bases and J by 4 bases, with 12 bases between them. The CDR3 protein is CASRLGGSTGELFF. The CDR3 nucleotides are TGTGCCAGCAGACTCGGGGGTAGCACCGGGGAGCTGTTTTTT.

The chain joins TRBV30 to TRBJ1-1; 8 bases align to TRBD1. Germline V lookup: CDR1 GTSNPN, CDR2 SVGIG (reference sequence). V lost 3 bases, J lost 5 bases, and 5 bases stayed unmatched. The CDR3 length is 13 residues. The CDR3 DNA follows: TGTGCCTGGAGCCGACAGGGGAGGACTGAAGCTTTCTTT. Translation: CAWSRQGRTEAFF.

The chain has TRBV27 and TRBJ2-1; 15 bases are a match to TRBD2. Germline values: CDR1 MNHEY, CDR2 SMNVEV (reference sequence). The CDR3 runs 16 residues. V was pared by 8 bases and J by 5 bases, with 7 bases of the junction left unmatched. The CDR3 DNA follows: TGTGCCAGCGGGGGACTAGCGGGAGGTACACACAATGAGCAGTTCTTC. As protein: CASGGLAGGTHNEQFF.

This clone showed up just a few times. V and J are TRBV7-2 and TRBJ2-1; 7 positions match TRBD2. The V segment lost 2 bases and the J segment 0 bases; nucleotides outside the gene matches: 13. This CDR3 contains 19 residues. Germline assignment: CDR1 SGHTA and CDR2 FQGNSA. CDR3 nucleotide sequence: TGTGCCAGCAGCTTACGGGGGGTTTCTGGCGGTAGCTCCTACAATGAGCAGTTCTTC. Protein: CASSLRGVSGGSSYNEQFF.

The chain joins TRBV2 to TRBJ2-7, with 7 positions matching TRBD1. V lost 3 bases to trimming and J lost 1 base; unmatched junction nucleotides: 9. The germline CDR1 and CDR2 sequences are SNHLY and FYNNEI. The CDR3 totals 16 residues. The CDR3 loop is CASSDLQGTGSYEQYF. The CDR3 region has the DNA TGTGCCAGCAGTGATCTACAGGGGACGGGGTCCTACGAGCAGTACTTC.

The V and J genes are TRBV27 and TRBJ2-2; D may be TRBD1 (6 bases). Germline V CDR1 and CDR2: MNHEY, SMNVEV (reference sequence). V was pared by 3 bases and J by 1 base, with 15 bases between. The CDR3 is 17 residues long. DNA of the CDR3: TGTGCCAGCAGTTTCGTTCGGCAGGGGAAGAACACCGGGGAGCTGTTTTTT. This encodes CASSFVRQGKNTGELFF.

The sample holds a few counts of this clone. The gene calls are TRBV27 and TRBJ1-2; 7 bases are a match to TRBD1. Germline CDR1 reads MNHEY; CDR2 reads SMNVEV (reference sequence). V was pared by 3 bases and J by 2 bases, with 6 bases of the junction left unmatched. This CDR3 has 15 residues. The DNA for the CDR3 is TGTGCCAGCAGTTTCCAGGGCAGGGGGAACTATGGCTACACCTTC. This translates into CASSFQGRGNYGYTF.

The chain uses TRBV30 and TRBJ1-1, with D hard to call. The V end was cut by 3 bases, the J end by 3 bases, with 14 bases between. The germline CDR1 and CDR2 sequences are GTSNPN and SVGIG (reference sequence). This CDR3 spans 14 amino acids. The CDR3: CAWRRGGRDTEAFF. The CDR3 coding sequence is TGTGCCTGGAGGCGGGGTGGGCGCGACACTGAAGCTTTCTTT. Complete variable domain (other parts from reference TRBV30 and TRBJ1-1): SQTIHQWPATLVQPVGSPLSLECTVEGTSNPNLYWYRQAAGRGLQLLFYSVGIGQISSEVPQNLSASRPQDRQFILSSKKLLLSDSGFYLCAWRRGGRDTEAFFGQGTRLTVV.

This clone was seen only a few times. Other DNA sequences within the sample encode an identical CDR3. CDR3 sequence (DNA): TGCGCCAGCAGCTTGGCCGGGGGGTACACTGAAGCTTTCTTT. It translates to CASSLAGGYTEAFF. The chain combines TRBV5-1 with TRBJ1-1; TRBD1 might be the D (5 bases). CDR1 SGHRS and CDR2 YFSETQ come from the germline V gene. Between the trimmed V and J ends, which lost 0 bases and 3 bases, there was a span of 9 bases. The CDR3 runs 14 residues.

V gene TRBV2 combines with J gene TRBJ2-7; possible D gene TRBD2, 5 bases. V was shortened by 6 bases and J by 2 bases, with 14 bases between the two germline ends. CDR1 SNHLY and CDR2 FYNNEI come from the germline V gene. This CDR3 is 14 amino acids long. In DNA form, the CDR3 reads TGTGCCAGCAGCCCACTAGTTCCAACCTACGAGCAGTACTTC. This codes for CASSPLVPTYEQYF.